This entry features one TCR beta chain sequence. The antigen it recognizes is unknown. The record has no base qualities; no much larger clone is one base away. What this sample's treatment or condition label stands for: allogeneic hematopoietic cell transplantation with graft depleted of TCRalphabeta T cells and CD19 B cells. The transplant recipients were children given TCRalphabeta/CD19-depleted allogeneic hematopoietic cell grafts. The library came from PCR. The listed sequencing device is Illumina HiSeq 2500. TCR libraries were prepared with molecular barcoding, using unique molecular identifiers to normalize TCRbeta repertoire quantification. TCRdb cleaned the public reads at Q25 with fastp, built clones with MiXCR and kept in-frame beta chains. Rows merge per CDR3 protein into single entries with the most common DNA and genes. The sample has fewer than 500,000 distinct CDR3 sequences on record, around two fifths of them singletons. 25% to 30% of the sample goes to the ten largest clones.

These data are taken from a study of T-cell reconstitution after alpha-beta-depleted transplantation in children (dated by TCRdb to 2016 to 2017). About the study as a whole: Using TCR repertoire profiling, the study quantitatively followed how T-cell immune reconstitution unfolded in children after TCRalphabeta/CD19-depleted allogeneic hematopoietic cell transplantation.

Between the V and J ends, shortened by 4 bases and 6 bases respectively, the junction contains 10 bases. Taken from cysteine to phenylalanine, the CDR3 has 13 residues. CDR3 DNA only is kept here, 39 bases in frame from base 1. CDR1 and CDR2, per the germline V gene (reference sequence), are LNHNV and YYDKDF. The paper's findings and limits, for the study overall: Over the following months the frequencies of hyperexpanded clones went down, and after one year T-cell counts and TCRbeta diversity were mostly credited to newly produced T cells. The high TCRbeta diversity at day 60 in some patients was ascribed to recipient T cells and intrathymic progenitors that had survived conditioning. Apparently early alphabetaT-cell count recovery about two months after transplant reportedly relied on only several hundred rapidly expanded clones derived from non-depleted graft cells.

The V and J genes are TRBV15 and TRBJ1-5, with the D gene uncertain. This specimen consisted of PBMCs, obtained before TCRalphabeta/CD19-depleted stem cell transplant. The origin of this receptor is a girl aged 2-9 years with aplastic anemia, due to receive a stem cell transplant. The CDR3 protein sequence reads: CATSIGPGQPQHF. The sequenced DNA is TGTGCCACCAGCATAGGGCCCGGTCAGCCCCAGCATTTT.